This T cell receptor beta chain was identified during a study of metastatic and nonmetastatic thyroid tumors. The CDR3 is 11 residues long. Trimming pared 5 bases from V and 7 bases from J, leaving 9 bases between. Germline V gene sequence: CDR1 DFQATT, CDR2 SNEGSKA (reference sequence). There were no patients who had received any treatment before thyroid surgery. TCRdb redid the clone calls on the PCR reads using MiXCR. Of about 45,000 clones listed, about 4.3% are singletons. This clone was recorded a few times. The genes are TRBV20-1 and TRBJ1-3; no clear D. Sequencing used blood. The clonotype comes from a female donor with papillary thyroid cancer or a benign thyroid nodule (not recorded which). Some clones in this sample may be carry-over from other donors' samples. The CDR3 here is CSALMGNTIYF. For the CDR3, the DNA is TGCAGTGCTCTAATGGGGAACACCATATATTTT.